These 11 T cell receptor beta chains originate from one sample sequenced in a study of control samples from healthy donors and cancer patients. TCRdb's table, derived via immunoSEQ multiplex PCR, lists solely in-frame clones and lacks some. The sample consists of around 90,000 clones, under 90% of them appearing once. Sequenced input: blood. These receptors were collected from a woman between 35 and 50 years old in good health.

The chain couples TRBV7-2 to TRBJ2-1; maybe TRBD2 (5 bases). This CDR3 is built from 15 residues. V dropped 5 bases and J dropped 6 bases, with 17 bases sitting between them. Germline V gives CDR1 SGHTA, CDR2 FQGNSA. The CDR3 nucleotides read TGTGCCAGCAGCAAACAAGCGGACGTATCCAATGAGCAGTTCTTC. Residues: CASSKQADVSNEQFF.

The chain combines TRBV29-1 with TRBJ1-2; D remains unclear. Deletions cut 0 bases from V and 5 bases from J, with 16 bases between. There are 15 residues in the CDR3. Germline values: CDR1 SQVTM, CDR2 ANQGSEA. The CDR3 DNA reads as TGCAGCGTTGAAGACGGCAAAGGGTTGTGGTATGGCTACACCTTC. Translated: CSVEDGKGLWYGYTF.

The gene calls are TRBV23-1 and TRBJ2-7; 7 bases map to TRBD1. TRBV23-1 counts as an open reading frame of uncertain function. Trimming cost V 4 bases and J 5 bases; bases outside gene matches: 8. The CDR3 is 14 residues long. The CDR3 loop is CASSPQGQLNEQYF. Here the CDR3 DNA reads TGCGCCAGCAGTCCCCAGGGACAGTTAAACGAGCAGTACTTC.

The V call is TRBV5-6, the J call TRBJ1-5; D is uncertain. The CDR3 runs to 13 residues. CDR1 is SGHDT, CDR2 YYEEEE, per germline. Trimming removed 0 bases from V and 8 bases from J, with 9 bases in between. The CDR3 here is CASSLGGIEPQHF. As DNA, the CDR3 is TGTGCCAGCAGCTTGGGGGGTATTGAGCCCCAGCATTTT.

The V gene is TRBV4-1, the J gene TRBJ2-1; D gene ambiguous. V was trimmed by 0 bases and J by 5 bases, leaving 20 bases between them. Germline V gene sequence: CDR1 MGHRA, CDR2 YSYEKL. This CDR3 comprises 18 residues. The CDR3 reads CASSQEAGRPPEHNEQFF. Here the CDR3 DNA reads TGCGCCAGCAGCCAAGAAGCTGGTCGGCCCCCAGAGCACAATGAGCAGTTCTTC.

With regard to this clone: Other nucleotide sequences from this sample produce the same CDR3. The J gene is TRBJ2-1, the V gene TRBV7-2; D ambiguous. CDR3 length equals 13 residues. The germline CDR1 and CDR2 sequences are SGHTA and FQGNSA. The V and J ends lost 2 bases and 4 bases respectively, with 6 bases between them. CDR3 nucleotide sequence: TGTGCCAGCAGCTTAATTTCATACAATGAGCAGTTCTTC. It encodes CASSLISYNEQFF. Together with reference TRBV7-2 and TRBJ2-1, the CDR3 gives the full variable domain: GAGVSQSPSNKVTEKGKDVELRCDPISGHTALYWYRQSLGQGLEFLIYFQGNSAPDKSGLPSDRFSAERTGGSVSTLTIQRTQQEDSAVYLCASSLISYNEQFFGPGTRLTVL.

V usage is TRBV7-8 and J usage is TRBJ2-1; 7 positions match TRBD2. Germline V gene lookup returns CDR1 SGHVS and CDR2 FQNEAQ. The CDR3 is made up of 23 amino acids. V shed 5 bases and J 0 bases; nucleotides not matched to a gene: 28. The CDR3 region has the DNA TGTGCCAGCAGCCGAAGCATTGGGGGAGGGCCTAGCGCCGGATACAGCTCCTACAATGAGCAGTTCTTC. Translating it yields CASSRSIGGGPSAGYSSYNEQFF.

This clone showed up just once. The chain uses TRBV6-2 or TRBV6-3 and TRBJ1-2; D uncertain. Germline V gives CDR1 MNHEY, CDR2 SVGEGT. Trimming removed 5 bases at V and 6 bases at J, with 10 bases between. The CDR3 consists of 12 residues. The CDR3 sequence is CASSRDGHGYTF. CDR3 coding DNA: TGTGCCAGCAGTCGAGATGGCCATGGCTACACCTTC.

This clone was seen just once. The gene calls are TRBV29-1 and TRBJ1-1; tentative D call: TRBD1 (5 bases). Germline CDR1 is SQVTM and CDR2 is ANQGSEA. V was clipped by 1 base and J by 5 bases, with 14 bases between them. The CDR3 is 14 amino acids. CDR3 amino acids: CSVEVKGPGTEAFF. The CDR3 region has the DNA TGCAGCGTTGAAGTGAAGGGGCCCGGGACTGAAGCTTTCTTT.

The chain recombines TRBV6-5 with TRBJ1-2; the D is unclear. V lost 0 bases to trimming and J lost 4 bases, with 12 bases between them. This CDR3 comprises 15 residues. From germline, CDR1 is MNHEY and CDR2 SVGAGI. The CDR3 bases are TGTGCCAGCAGTTACTCGATAGGCAGCGTCTATGGCTACACCTTC. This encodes CASSYSIGSVYGYTF.

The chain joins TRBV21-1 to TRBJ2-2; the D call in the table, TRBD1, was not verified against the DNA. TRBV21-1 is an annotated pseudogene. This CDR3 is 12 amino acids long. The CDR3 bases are TGTGCCCGACAGGGAAAAACCGGGGAGCTGTTTTTT. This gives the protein CARQGKTGELFF.